Shown below are 27 T cell receptor beta chains from a single sample sequenced in a study of Ad26.COV2.S vaccination and SARS-CoV-2 variants. This sample's treatment: approximately 18 received Ad26.COV2.S at low or high dose, single or two shots; roughly five received placebo; per-sample allocation not given. Repertoires come from day 63 after the first vaccine or placebo injection. Profiled with immunoSEQ multiplex PCR; TCRdb holds only in-frame clones, not every one. The sample carries 440,000 or so clones, about 92% recorded once. This material consisted of peripheral blood, taken in a trial of Ad26.COV2.S vaccine versus placebo. These receptors originate from a person aged 18 to 59 who received the Ad26.COV2.S COVID-19 vaccine or a placebo.

The rearrangement links TRBV4-1 to TRBJ2-2; D not resolved. From germline, CDR1 is MGHRA and CDR2 YSYEKL. The V end lost 1 base, the J end lost 4 bases, and 10 bases lay between the germline ends. The CDR3 extends over 15 amino acids. Here the CDR3 DNA reads TGCGCCAGCAGCCAAGGAAACGGCCCCACCGGGGAGCTGTTTTTT. Its translation is CASSQGNGPTGELFF.

This chain joins TRBV11-2 and TRBJ1-4, with D possibly TRBD1 on 5 matching bases. The germline V and J ends were trimmed by 3 bases and 7 bases, with 15 bases remaining between them. Germline values: CDR1 SGHAT, CDR2 FQNNGV. The CDR3 runs 15 residues. CDR3: CASSLSWGEVEKLFF. The DNA of the CDR3 is TGTGCCAGCAGCTTGAGTTGGGGGGAAGTTGAAAAACTGTTTTTT.

V and J are TRBV10-3 and TRBJ2-2, with TRBD2 matching over 15 bases. The CDR3 covers 17 residues. J gave up 5 bases and V 2 bases, and 3 bases lay outside the gene matches. CDR1 ENHRY and CDR2 SYGVKD come from the germline V gene. CDR3 nucleotides: TGTGCCATCAGTGAGGCCGGGACTAGCGGGAGGACCGGGGAGCTGTTTTTT. Its protein product is CAISEAGTSGRTGELFF.

The genes are TRBV15 and TRBJ2-1; D might be TRBD1 (6 bases). Germline assignment: CDR1 LNHNV and CDR2 YYDKDF (reference sequence). Trimming pared 1 base from V and 3 bases from J, leaving 7 bases between. The CDR3 sequence is 14 residues long. CDR3 coding DNA: TGTGCCACCAGCAGAGTGGACAGCTACAATGAGCAGTTCTTC. It is translated as CATSRVDSYNEQFF.

The genes are TRBV5-1 and TRBJ2-7; maybe TRBD2 (5 bases). The germline CDR1 and CDR2 sequences are SGHRS and YFSETQ. V was cut by 0 bases and J by 5 bases, with 21 bases left in between. This CDR3 has 17 residues. CDR3 DNA: TGCGCCAGCAGCTTGGGTTTTGGGAGAGCCCTAACTAACGAGCAGTACTTC. This encodes CASSLGFGRALTNEQYF.

The chain joins TRBV13 to TRBJ2-7, with 7 bases aligning to TRBD2. Germline lookup yields CDR1 PRHDT and CDR2 FYEKMQ (reference sequence). V shed 5 bases and J 0 bases; nucleotides not matched to a gene: 7. The CDR3 extends over 15 amino acids. The chain's CDR3 is CASSERLASSYEQYF. The CDR3 DNA follows: TGTGCCAGCAGCGAGAGACTAGCCAGCTCCTACGAGCAGTACTTC.

This sequence joins TRBV21-1 and TRBJ2-7; TRBD1 reflects the table's D call only, with no check against the DNA. TRBV21-1 is described as a pseudogene. The CDR3 totals 15 residues. The chain's CDR3 is CASSKDSTGGYEQYF. The CDR3 DNA reads TGTGCCAGCAGCAAAGATTCGACAGGGGGCTACGAGCAGTACTTC.

The table lists this clone with a count of one. The J gene is TRBJ2-7, the V gene TRBV7-9, with 7 positions matching TRBD2. V was pared by 5 bases and J by 6 bases, with 13 bases of the junction left unmatched. The germline V gene encodes CDR1 SEHNR and CDR2 FQNEAQ (reference sequence). The CDR3 has 15 residues. The CDR3 sequence: CASSPSWGRVSEQYF. The CDR3 bases are TGTGCCAGCAGCCCCAGTTGGGGGAGGGTATCCGAGCAGTACTTC.

This chain connects TRBV28 to TRBJ2-7, with D possibly matching TRBD2 (5 bases). This CDR3 spans 16 amino acids. Germline V gene sequence: CDR1 MDHEN, CDR2 SYDVKM. The ends were cut back, 2 bases at V and 0 bases at J, with 14 bases in the middle. The CDR3 is CASSLALAESSYEQYF. The CDR3 DNA reads as TGTGCCAGCAGTTTAGCGCTAGCCGAGAGCTCCTACGAGCAGTACTTC. Supplemented by reference TRBV28 and TRBJ2-7, the full variable domain reads DVKVTQSSRYLVKRTGEKVFLECVQDMDHENMFWYRQDPGLGLRLIYFSYDVKMKEKGDIPEGYSVSREKKERFSLILESASTNQTSMYLCASSLALAESSYEQYFGPGTRLTVT.

The rearrangement joins TRBV5-1 to TRBJ2-1; 11 bases match TRBD2. With 4 bases clipped from V and 3 bases from J, the junction kept 3 bases outside the gene matches. Germline V gene lookup returns CDR1 SGHRS and CDR2 YFSETQ. This CDR3 has 15 amino acids. For the CDR3, the DNA is TGCGCCAGCAGCGAACTAGCGGGAGACTACAATGAGCAGTTCTTC. This translates into CASSELAGDYNEQFF. The full variable domain, its missing parts supplied by reference TRBV5-1 and TRBJ2-1, is KAGVTQTPRYLIKTRGQQVTLSCSPISGHRSVSWYQQTPGQGLQFLFEYFSETQRNKGNFPGRFSGRQFSNSRSEMNVSTLELGDSALYLCASSELAGDYNEQFFGPGTRLTVL.

The gene calls are TRBV7-9 and TRBJ2-5; no clear D. The CDR3 contains 13 residues. Germline-derived CDR1 and CDR2 are SEHNR and FQNEAQ (reference sequence). Deletions cut 5 bases from V and 4 bases from J, with 11 bases between. The CDR3 loop reads CASSPRPRETQYF. The CDR3 nucleotides are TGTGCCAGCAGCCCTCGACCCCGAGAGACCCAGTACTTC.

The chain has TRBV4-1 and TRBJ2-7, with a weak D call TRBD1 (6 bases). The V end was cut by 1 base, the J end by 2 bases, with 12 bases between. The CDR3 is 15 residues long. The V gene's germline CDR1 is MGHRA and CDR2 YSYEKL. CDR3 nucleotides: TGCGCCAGCAGCCAAGTTAGCCAGGGGCCCTACGAGCAGTACTTC. The encoded protein is CASSQVSQGPYEQYF.

The rearrangement links TRBV9 to TRBJ2-7; perhaps TRBD2 as D (5 bases). V was shortened by 4 bases and J by 0 bases, with 11 bases between the two germline ends. Germline values: CDR1 SGDLS, CDR2 YYNGEE. The CDR3 runs 14 residues. CDR3 sequence reads: CASSTSGSSYEQYF. The CDR3 nucleotides read TGTGCCAGCAGCACGAGCGGAAGCTCCTACGAGCAGTACTTC.

V and J are TRBV10-3 and TRBJ2-1; tentatively, D is TRBD2 (5 bases). The CDR3 contains 12 residues. Trimming stripped 5 bases from V and 7 bases from J, with 9 bases between. In germline, CDR1 is ENHRY, CDR2 SYGVKD. The CDR3 nucleotides read TGTGCCATCAGTTTACGGGGAAATGAGCAGTTCTTC. Its translation: CAISLRGNEQFF.

This chain joins TRBV20-1 and TRBJ2-7; possibly TRBD2 for D (6 bases). The CDR3 length is 13 residues. V lost 3 bases, J lost 2 bases, and 11 bases lay in between. Germline CDR1 reads DFQATT; CDR2 reads SNEGSKA (reference sequence). The CDR3 bases are TGCAGTGCTAGTTCTAGCGAGCCCTACGAGCAGTACTTC. Translation: CSASSSEPYEQYF.

The chain has TRBV7-9 and TRBJ2-7, with 11 bases matching TRBD2. The CDR3 totals 17 residues. The germline V gene encodes CDR1 SEHNR and CDR2 FQNEAQ (reference sequence). Trimming removed 2 bases from V and 3 bases from J; junction bases left unmatched: 9. The CDR3 reads CASSLLPGTSGNYEQYF. As DNA, the CDR3 is TGTGCCAGCAGCTTATTGCCAGGGACTAGCGGAAACTACGAGCAGTACTTC.

Here the CDR3 reads CASSDNAGRREKLFF. In DNA, the CDR3 is TGTGCCAGTAGTGATAATGCAGGCCGAAGGGAAAAACTGTTTTTT. This chain joins TRBV19 and TRBJ1-4; D not certain. Germline V gene lookup returns CDR1 LNHDA and CDR2 SQIVND (reference sequence). There are 15 residues in the CDR3. The V gene lost 5 bases and the J gene lost 8 bases, with 18 bases spanning the gap.

This chain uses TRBV3-1 (or the pseudogene TRBV3-2) with TRBJ2-3; D may match TRBD1 or TRBD2 (6 bases each). The length of the CDR3 is 17 residues. CDR1 LGHDT and CDR2 YNNKEL come from the germline V gene (reference sequence). Trimming removed 2 bases from V and 0 bases from J, with 15 bases in between. CDR3 in amino acids: CASSQSGGIHSTDTQYF. The DNA for the CDR3 is TGTGCCAGCAGCCAATCCGGGGGCATTCATAGCACAGATACGCAGTATTTT.

This sequence joins TRBV4-2 and TRBJ2-7; D is ambiguous. Germline V gene lookup returns CDR1 LGHNA and CDR2 YNFKEQ. The CDR3 totals 13 residues. The germline V and J ends were trimmed by 1 base and 2 bases, with 6 bases remaining between them. The CDR3 coding sequence is TGTGCCAGCAGCCAAGGCGGTGCCTACGAGCAGTACTTC. Translating gives CASSQGGAYEQYF.

This sequence joins TRBV5-1 and TRBJ1-6, with no clear D. Germline CDR1 is SGHRS and CDR2 is YFSETQ. V gave up 3 bases and J gave up 5 bases, with 15 bases separating them. This CDR3 comprises 16 residues. The CDR3 sequence is CASSSVPQMDNSPLHF. The CDR3 DNA sequence: TGCGCCAGCAGCTCTGTGCCCCAGATGGATAATTCACCCCTCCACTTT.

V and J are TRBV12-3 or TRBV12-4 and TRBJ2-1; 7 bases align to TRBD1. Germline trimming cut 5 bases from V and 9 bases from J; bases unmatched to any gene: 7. The CDR3 runs 13 residues. The CDR3 DNA is TGTGCCAGCAGTCCCCACCCAGGGGGTGAGCAGTTCTTC. This codes for CASSPHPGGEQFF.

The rearrangement uses TRBV7-9 and TRBJ1-3, with TRBD1 matching 9 bases. This CDR3 is built from 16 residues. CDR1 is SEHNR and CDR2 is FQNEAQ in the germline V gene (reference sequence). The ends lost 5 bases at V and 1 base at J; junction bases unmatched: 6. The CDR3 loop is CASSPPGQGSGNTIYF. Written as DNA, the CDR3 is TGTGCCAGCAGCCCTCCGGGACAGGGTTCTGGAAACACCATATATTTT.

The gene calls are TRBV14 and TRBJ2-5, with TRBD2 identical over 7 bases. Looked up from germline, CDR1 is SGHDN and CDR2 is FVKESK. Trimming removed 0 bases from V and 4 bases from J; junction bases left unmatched: 5. This CDR3 is built from 15 residues. CDR3 amino acids: CASSQEWGGRETQYF. The CDR3 DNA reads TGTGCCAGCAGCCAAGAGTGGGGCGGGAGAGAGACCCAGTACTTC.

The J gene is TRBJ2-7, the V gene TRBV10-3; 8 bases are a match to TRBD2. The CDR3 covers 15 residues. From germline, CDR1 is ENHRY and CDR2 SYGVKD. Trimming removed 4 bases from V and 5 bases from J; junction bases left unmatched: 10. Written as DNA, the CDR3 is TGTGCCATCAGTGCCTGGGGAGCGGGAGACAACGAGCAGTACTTC. This codes for CAISAWGAGDNEQYF.

This clone appeared once. The chain couples TRBV5-4 to TRBJ1-1; weak D call: TRBD1 (5 bases). CDR3 length equals 14 residues. Germline CDR1 and CDR2: SGHNT and YYREEE (reference sequence). Trimming left V 2 bases short and J 6 bases short, with 14 bases between. The CDR3 loop reads CASSFEIRGSEAFF. For the CDR3, the DNA is TGTGCCAGCAGCTTCGAGATTCGGGGCTCTGAAGCTTTCTTT.

This clone has only a few counts. The V call is TRBV28, the J call TRBJ1-5, with 8 bases matching TRBD1. CDR1 and CDR2 from the germline V gene are MDHEN and SYDVKM. The CDR3 contains 15 residues. After removal of 3 bases from V and 5 bases from J, the junction contained 6 bases not matched to a gene. The CDR3 DNA sequence: TGTGCCAGCAGTTTCGGCAGGGGGCTCTATCAGCCCCAGCATTTT. It encodes CASSFGRGLYQPQHF.

This sequence joins TRBV5-6 and TRBJ2-7; maybe TRBD1 (6 bases). The V end was cut by 3 bases, the J end by 2 bases, with 15 bases between. The germline V gene has CDR1 SGHDT and CDR2 YYEEEE. The CDR3 totals 15 residues. This CDR3 reads CASSWGTGTPYEQYF. CDR3 nucleotides: TGTGCCAGCAGCTGGGGGACCGGGACACCCTACGAGCAGTACTTC.